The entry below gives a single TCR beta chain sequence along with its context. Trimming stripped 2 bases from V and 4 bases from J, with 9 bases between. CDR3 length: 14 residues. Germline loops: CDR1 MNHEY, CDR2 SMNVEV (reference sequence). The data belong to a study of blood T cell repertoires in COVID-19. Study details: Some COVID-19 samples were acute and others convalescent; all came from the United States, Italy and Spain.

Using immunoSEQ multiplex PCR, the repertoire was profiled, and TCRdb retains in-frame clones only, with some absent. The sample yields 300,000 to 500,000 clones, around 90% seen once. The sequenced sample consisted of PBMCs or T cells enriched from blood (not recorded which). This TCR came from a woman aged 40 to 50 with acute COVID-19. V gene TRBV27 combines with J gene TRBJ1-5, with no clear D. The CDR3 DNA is TGTGCCAGCAGTTTAGGAGGCCCGAATCAGCCCCAGCATTTT. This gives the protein CASSLGGPNQPQHF.